This section outlines one T cell receptor beta chain sequence together with its context. Authors' analysis steps: Amplification with reference gene primers provided the estimates of nucleated cell counts. Sequenced by immunoSEQ multiplex PCR; TCRdb stores in-frame clones only, minus some. That table gives V, J and clone size, and the DNA gave D and trimming. The table includes hundreds of thousands of clones, around 85% detected once. The data stem from a study of blood T cell repertoires in COVID-19. The overall study: There were acute and convalescent COVID-19 samples, and they came from the United States, Italy and Spain. In each case, the material was cDNA or gDNA derived from T cells, B-cell-depleted T cells, or PBMCs.

The CDR3 contains 16 residues. CDR1 is MDHEN, CDR2 SYDVKM, per germline. Germline trimming cut 6 bases from V and 7 bases from J; bases unmatched to any gene: 13. The source material was peripheral blood. The chain has TRBV28 and TRBJ2-1; the match to TRBD1 covers 9 bases. This TCR came from a woman aged 25-40 years who had recovered from COVID-19. The CDR3 loop reads CASSQAGTGNRNEQFF. The CDR3 DNA follows: TGTGCCAGCAGCCAAGCGGGGACAGGGAATAGAAATGAGCAGTTCTTC.